Shown below are 30 T cell receptor beta chains from a single sample sequenced in a study of CD8 T cells in ankylosing spondylitis. TCRdb used MiXCR to reprocess the 5' RACE reads, holding one entry per CDR3 protein. The table lists 35,000 to 45,000 distinct CDR3 sequences, about 11% of them singletons. Sequencing was carried out using blood, either unsorted or a sorted T cell fraction (not recorded which). These receptors were taken from a male donor with ankylosing spondylitis or in good health (not recorded which).

The J gene is TRBJ2-7, the V gene TRBV5-1; D ambiguous. Germline loops: CDR1 SGHRS, CDR2 YFSETQ. V was clipped by 0 bases and J by 2 bases, with 9 bases between them. CDR3 size: 14 residues. This chain's CDR3 is CASSLEYSAYEQYF. As DNA, the CDR3 is TGCGCCAGCAGCTTGGAGTACAGCGCCTACGAGCAGTACTTC.

The sample holds a few counts of this clonotype. The V and J genes are TRBV7-9 and TRBJ1-1; TRBD1 matches at 9 bases. The CDR3 extends over 15 amino acids. The germline V gene has CDR1 SEHNR and CDR2 FQNEAQ (reference sequence). After removal of 0 bases from V and 6 bases from J, the junction contained 5 bases not matched to a gene. For the CDR3, the DNA is TGTGCCAGCAGCTTAGCACAGGGGGCGATGGCTGAAGCTTTCTTT. This translates into CASSLAQGAMAEAFF.

This clonotype has at least ten counts. V and J are TRBV12-3 or TRBV12-4 and TRBJ2-7, with TRBD2 matching over 7 bases. Trimming at V came to 6 bases and at J to 6 bases, leaving 8 bases not matched to a gene. The CDR3 runs to 13 residues. The CDR3 DNA is TGTGCCAGCAGCTCCCAGCGCGGGGGCGAGCAGTACTTC. This translates into CASSSQRGGEQYF.

The chain links TRBV25-1 to TRBJ2-1; 10 bases fit TRBD2. Losses at the gene ends were 2 bases for V and 9 bases for J; bases not matched to a gene: 7. CDR1 MGHDK and CDR2 SYGVNS come from the germline V gene. This CDR3 has 15 amino acids. This CDR3 reads CASSEQRGGWSEQFF. The CDR3 nucleotides are TGTGCCAGCAGTGAACAGCGGGGGGGCTGGAGTGAGCAGTTCTTC.

This clonotype was counted ten times or more. V gene TRBV5-1 combines with J gene TRBJ2-1; D is tentatively TRBD1 or TRBD2 (5 bases each). The CDR3 totals 16 residues. Germline CDR1 reads SGHRS; CDR2 reads YFSETQ. Trimming cost V 5 bases and J 5 bases, with 20 bases left between them. The CDR3 DNA reads TGCGCCAGCAGAACGGGGACCTGGTCTGATAACAATGAGCAGTTCTTC. Translation: CASRTGTWSDNNEQFF.

This clonotype has ten or more counts. The rearrangement links TRBV7-6 to TRBJ2-7; D perhaps matches TRBD1 (6 bases). The CDR3 sequence is 15 residues long. From germline, CDR1 is SGHVS and CDR2 FNYEAQ. V was trimmed by 4 bases and J by 4 bases, leaving 17 bases between them. CDR3 protein: CASSSPQGLGYEQYF. The CDR3 nucleotides are TGTGCCAGCAGCTCACCACAGGGTCTGGGGTACGAGCAGTACTTC. The full variable domain, with the rest looked up from reference TRBV7-6 and TRBJ2-7, is GAGVSQSPRYKVTKRGQDVALRCDPISGHVSLYWYRQALGQGPEFLTYFNYEAQQDKSGLPNDRFSAERPEGSISTLTIQRTEQRDSAMYRCASSSPQGLGYEQYFGPGTRLTVT.

This clonotype showed up many times. The chain combines TRBV2 with TRBJ1-1, with D perhaps matching TRBD1 (5 bases). CDR3 length: 15 residues. V was trimmed by 4 bases and J by 4 bases, leaving 16 bases between them. Germline V gene data show CDR1 as SNHLY and CDR2 as FYNNEI. For the CDR3, the DNA is TGTGCCAGCAGTGGGATCCAGGGCGGGAGCACTGAAGCTTTCTTT. Its protein product is CASSGIQGGSTEAFF.

A few counts support this clonotype. The V call is TRBV2, the J call TRBJ1-1; 10 bases line up with TRBD1. The CDR3 length is 16 residues. V was pared by 7 bases and J by 1 base, with 9 bases of the junction left unmatched. Germline CDR1 reads SNHLY; CDR2 reads FYNNEI. In DNA form, the CDR3 reads TGTGCCAGCACCCGAGGTCGACAGGGGGCGAACACTGAAGCTTTCTTT. It translates to CASTRGRQGANTEAFF.

Only a few counts were recorded for this clonotype. The chain uses TRBV25-1 and TRBJ2-3; TRBD1 might be the D (7 bases). Germline V gene lookup returns CDR1 MGHDK and CDR2 SYGVNS. Trimming left V 6 bases short and J 1 base short, with 17 bases between. The CDR3 spans 16 residues. CDR3 sequence: CASSQGGLSRTDTQYF. In nucleotides, the CDR3 is TGTGCCAGCAGCCAGGGGGGCCTTTCACGCACAGATACGCAGTATTTT. Full variable domain (outside the CDR3, taken from reference TRBV25-1 and TRBJ2-3): EADIYQTPRYLVIGTGKKITLECSQTMGHDKMYWYQQDPGMELHLIHYSYGVNSTEKGDLSSESTVSRIRTEHFPLTLESARPSHTSQYLCASSQGGLSRTDTQYFGPGTRLTVL.

There are a few counts of this clonotype. This chain links TRBV20-1 with TRBJ2-3; D is ambiguous. Germline V gene lookup returns CDR1 DFQATT and CDR2 SNEGSKA (reference sequence). V lost 0 bases and J lost 3, with 19 bases in between. CDR3 length equals 17 residues. In DNA, the CDR3 is TGCAGTGCTAGAGACCGCGATCTTTCTCGAACTACAGATACGCAGTATTTT. Translated: CSARDRDLSRTTDTQYF.

This clonotype has ten or more counts. The CDR3, as DNA: TGTGCCAGCAGTTTATTGGCGGTCAGTAACCATGAGCAGTTCTTC. Translation gives CASSLLAVSNHEQFF. This sequence joins TRBV12-3 or TRBV12-4 and TRBJ2-1; D is ambiguous. Between the trimmed V and J ends, which lost 2 bases and 8 bases, there was a span of 16 bases. This CDR3 has 15 residues.

This clonotype was recorded many times. The V gene is TRBV5-1, the J gene TRBJ1-1, with D tentatively TRBD1 (5 bases). Between the trimmed V and J ends, which lost 4 bases and 5 bases, there was a span of 15 bases. This CDR3 is built from 14 residues. Germline CDR1 reads SGHRS; CDR2 reads YFSETQ. The chain's CDR3 is CASSPRASETEAFF. The DNA for the CDR3 is TGCGCCAGCAGCCCCAGGGCGAGTGAGACTGAAGCTTTCTTT.

Details on this clonotype: A much larger clone differs by one base, so this may be a read error. V gene TRBV5-4 combines with J gene TRBJ1-1; 8 bases match TRBD1. This CDR3 region has 14 residues. Per germline, CDR1 SGHNT and CDR2 YYREEE (reference sequence). This CDR3 reads CTSSLDRDGTEAFF. The CDR3 region has the DNA TGTACCAGCAGCTTGGACAGGGACGGCACTGAAGCTTTCTTT.

In its sample, this clonotype was seen many times. The CDR3 here is CSARDFGSYEQYF. The CDR3 coding sequence is TGCAGTGCTAGAGATTTCGGCAGCTACGAGCAGTACTTC. V and J are TRBV20-1 and TRBJ2-7; unclear D gene. V dropped 0 bases and J dropped 3 bases, with 9 bases sitting between them. This CDR3 is 13 amino acids long. CDR1 DFQATT and CDR2 SNEGSKA come from the germline V gene (reference sequence).

The chain has TRBV3-1 and TRBJ1-1; D remains unclear. Trimming cost V 0 bases and J 6 bases, with 17 bases left between them. Germline V CDR1 and CDR2: LGHDT, YNNKEL (reference sequence). The CDR3 has 16 residues. The DNA for the CDR3 is TGTGCCAGCAGCCAAGATTACGGGTTAACACTCTCTGAAGCTTTCTTT. It specifies CASSQDYGLTLSEAFF.

This clonotype appeared many times. The chain couples TRBV20-1 to TRBJ2-7; 8 bases line up with TRBD2. V was clipped by 0 bases and J by 3 bases; unmatched bases: 7. CDR1 and CDR2 (germline): DFQATT, SNEGSKA (reference sequence). CDR3 size: 15 residues. In nucleotides, the CDR3 is TGCAGTGCTAGAGATCGAACTAGCGGCAACTACGAGCAGTACTTC. Protein product: CSARDRTSGNYEQYF.

The sample holds a few counts of this clonotype. The chain carries TRBV6-1 and TRBJ2-5; D is undetermined. From germline, CDR1 is MNHNS and CDR2 SASEGT. The V end lost 1 base, the J end lost 1 base, and 7 bases lay between the germline ends. The CDR3 has 14 residues. The chain's CDR3 is CASSEVYSQETQYF. CDR3 sequence (DNA): TGTGCCAGCAGTGAAGTGTACAGCCAAGAGACCCAGTACTTC.

This clonotype showed up just a few times. V gene TRBV7-2 combines with J gene TRBJ2-5; possibly TRBD1 for D (6 bases). Germline V lookup: CDR1 SGHTA, CDR2 FQGNSA. The V gene lost 5 bases and the J gene lost 1 base, with 14 bases spanning the gap. The CDR3 covers 15 residues. The CDR3 DNA reads TGTGCCAGCAGCGCCGACAGGCTTTCCCAAGAGACCCAGTACTTC. Translated, it gives CASSADRLSQETQYF. Combining the CDR3 with reference TRBV7-2 and TRBJ2-5 gives the whole variable domain GAGVSQSPSNKVTEKGKDVELRCDPISGHTALYWYRQSLGQGLEFLIYFQGNSAPDKSGLPSDRFSAERTGGSVSTLTIQRTQQEDSAVYLCASSADRLSQETQYFGPGTRLLVL.

This clonotype was recorded many times. The V and J genes are TRBV2 and TRBJ2-5; perhaps TRBD2 as D (7 bases). The ends were cut back, 3 bases at V and 1 base at J, with 15 bases in the middle. This CDR3 is built from 16 residues. The germline gives CDR1 SNHLY, CDR2 FYNNEI. Here the CDR3 DNA reads TGTGCCAGCAGTGATGGGGGGGCCTCCTTCCAAGAGACCCAGTACTTC. This codes for CASSDGGASFQETQYF.

The chain recombines TRBV19 with TRBJ2-3, with a tentative D call TRBD1 (5 bases). Trimming pared 4 bases from V and 2 bases from J, leaving 16 bases between. The germline gives CDR1 LNHDA, CDR2 SQIVND (reference sequence). This CDR3 is built from 16 residues. The CDR3 reads CASSNWGRTHTDTQYF. The CDR3 bases are TGTGCCAGTAGTAACTGGGGCAGGACCCACACAGATACGCAGTATTTT.

This clonotype was counted ten times or more. The chain joins TRBV6-5 to TRBJ1-2; weak D call: TRBD1 (5 bases). This CDR3 spans 16 amino acids. Germline V CDR1 and CDR2: MNHEY, SVGAGI. The V end lost 4 bases, the J end lost 1 base, and 16 bases lay between the germline ends. CDR3 residues: CASSFGRQIVNYGYTF. The CDR3 nucleotides are TGTGCCAGCAGTTTCGGCCGACAGATAGTTAACTATGGCTACACCTTC.

This clonotype occurred many times. The chain carries TRBV10-2 and TRBJ1-4, with D perhaps matching TRBD1 (6 bases). V was pared by 8 bases and J by 7 bases, with 14 bases between. The CDR3 is 13 residues long. Germline CDR1 is WSHSY and CDR2 is SAAADI. The CDR3 nucleotides are TGCGCCAGCTCCAGGGGTCTAATTGAAAAACTGTTTTTT. It is translated as CASSRGLIEKLFF.

A remark on this clonotype: A much bigger clone sits one base away, suggesting this may be a read error. The gene calls are TRBV5-4 and TRBJ1-1; D is ambiguous. V lost 9 bases and J 1 base, leaving 13 bases between the germline ends. CDR1 is SGHNT and CDR2 is YYREEE in the germline V gene (reference sequence). The length of the CDR3 is 13 residues. The CDR3, as DNA: TGTGCCAACAGACCCAGTGGGAACACTGAAGCTTTCTTT. It codes for CANRPSGNTEAFF.

Many counts were recorded for this clonotype. The J gene is TRBJ1-1, the V gene TRBV5-1; D unresolved. Germline CDR1 and CDR2: SGHRS and YFSETQ. The CDR3 consists of 13 residues. V lost 0 bases to trimming and J lost 1 base, with 4 bases between them. This chain's CDR3 is CASSLVRNTEAFF. Here the CDR3 DNA reads TGCGCCAGCAGCTTGGTTAGGAACACTGAAGCTTTCTTT.

As to this clonotype: A junction end diverges from the germline sequence, so it may reflect a read error. J is TRBJ2-7 and V is TRBV5-1, with a weak D call TRBD2 (6 bases). The CDR3 runs 15 residues. Germline assignment: CDR1 SGHRS and CDR2 YFSETQ. In DNA, the CDR3 is TGCGTCAGCAGCTTGGGTGGAGGGAATCCATACGAGCAGTACTTC. It codes for CVSSLGGGNPYEQYF.

Only a few counts were recorded for this clonotype. The chain recombines TRBV5-1 with TRBJ2-2; D is possibly TRBD1 (5 bases). Germline lookup yields CDR1 SGHRS and CDR2 YFSETQ. The CDR3 has 16 amino acids. Deletions cut 0 bases from V and 4 bases from J, with 13 bases between. CDR3: CASSLDSPGRTGELFF. The CDR3, as DNA: TGCGCCAGCAGCTTGGATTCTCCAGGGCGCACCGGGGAGCTGTTTTTT.

This clonotype showed up many times. The rearrangement joins TRBV28 to TRBJ2-5; 11 bases line up with TRBD2. V dropped 2 bases and J dropped 2; count of bases not matched to a gene: 1. The CDR3 runs to 15 residues. Per germline, CDR1 MDHEN and CDR2 SYDVKM. CDR3 bases: TGTGCCAGCAGTTTACCTAGCGGGGGGCAAGAGACCCAGTACTTC. Translating gives CASSLPSGGQETQYF. The full variable domain, rest sourced from reference TRBV28 and TRBJ2-5, is DVKVTQSSRYLVKRTGEKVFLECVQDMDHENMFWYRQDPGLGLRLIYFSYDVKMKEKGDIPEGYSVSREKKERFSLILESASTNQTSMYLCASSLPSGGQETQYFGPGTRLLVL.

The table lists this clonotype with many counts. The chain uses TRBV24-1 and TRBJ2-5; D unclear. The CDR3 extends over 15 amino acids. The V gene's germline CDR1 is KGHDR and CDR2 SFDVKD. The V and J ends lost 3 bases and 5 bases respectively, with 15 bases between them. The CDR3 region is CATSDPTTPGETQYF. In DNA, the CDR3 is TGTGCCACCAGTGATCCGACCACGCCCGGGGAGACCCAGTACTTC.

This clonotype has a count of ten or more. The chain links TRBV10-3 to TRBJ2-7; D is undetermined. This CDR3 contains 12 residues. The V end was cut by 4 bases, the J end by 2 bases, with 6 bases between. Germline CDR1 reads ENHRY; CDR2 reads SYGVKD. The CDR3 sequence is CAISGRTYEQYF. CDR3 coding DNA: TGTGCCATCAGTGGCCGCACCTACGAGCAGTACTTC.

As regards this clonotype: One base away lies a much larger clone, so this may be a sequencing read error. Since the CDR3 does not end with the conserved phenylalanine or tryptophan, this likely comes from a read error. J is TRBJ2-3 and V is TRBV5-1; TRBD1 agrees at 7 bases. CDR3 length: 15 amino acids. Germline V gene lookup returns CDR1 SGHRS and CDR2 YFSETQ. The J segment lost 3 bases and the V segment lost 1 base, leaving 5 bases of the junction unmatched. CDR3 coding DNA: TGCGCCAGCAGCTTGTCCACAGGGGTTACAGATACGCAGTATTAT. This sequence encodes CASSLSTGVTDTQYY.